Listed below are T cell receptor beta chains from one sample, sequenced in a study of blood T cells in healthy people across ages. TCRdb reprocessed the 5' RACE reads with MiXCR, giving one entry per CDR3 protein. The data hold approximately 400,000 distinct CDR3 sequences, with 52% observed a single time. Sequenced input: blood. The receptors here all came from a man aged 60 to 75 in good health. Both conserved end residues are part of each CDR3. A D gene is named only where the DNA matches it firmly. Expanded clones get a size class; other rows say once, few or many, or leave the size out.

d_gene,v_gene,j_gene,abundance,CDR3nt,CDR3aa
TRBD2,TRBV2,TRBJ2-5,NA,TGTGCCAGCAGCCCCAGACTAGCGGGAGGGGAGACCCAGTACTTC,CASSPRLAGGETQYF
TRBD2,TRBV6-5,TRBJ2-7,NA,TGTGCCAGCAGTCCCCAGGGACTAGCGGGAGAGCAGTACTTC,CASSPQGLAGEQYF
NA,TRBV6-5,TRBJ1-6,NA,TGTGCCAGCAGAGCATGGAACTCACCCCTCCACTTT,CASRAWNSPLHF
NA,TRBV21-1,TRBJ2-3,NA,TGTGCCAGCACCTCCCTAAGCGCTAGCGGGGACGACACAGATACGCAGTATTTT,CASTSLSASGDDTDTQYF
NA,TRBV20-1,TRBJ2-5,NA,TGCAGTGCTAGCCCCGGACAGTACCAAGAGACCCAGTACTTC,CSASPGQYQETQYF
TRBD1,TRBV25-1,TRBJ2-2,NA,TGTGCCAGCAGTAAGGGACAGGGGATCGCCGGGGAGCTGTTTTTT,CASSKGQGIAGELFF
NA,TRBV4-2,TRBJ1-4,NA,TGTGCCAGCAGCCAAGGGAGCAATAATGAAAAACTGTTTTTT,CASSQGSNNEKLFF
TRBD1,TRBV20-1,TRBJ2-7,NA,TGCAGTGCTAGCAAAACGACAGGGGCCCCAGTCGAGCAGTACTTC,CSASKTTGAPVEQYF
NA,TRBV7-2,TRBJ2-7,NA,TGTGCCAGCAGCCCCACAAACTCCAGAGGGTACGAGCAGTACTTC,CASSPTNSRGYEQYF
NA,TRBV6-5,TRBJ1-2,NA,TGTGCCAGCAGTTTGGCCTTCAGGACATATGGCTACACCTTC,CASSLAFRTYGYTF
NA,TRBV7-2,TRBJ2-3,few,TGTGCCAGCAGCAGGGACCCAGATACGCAGTATTTT,CASSRDPDTQYF
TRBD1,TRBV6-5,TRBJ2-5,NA,TGTGCCAGCAGTTCGACAGGGGGCCTAGAGACCCAGTACTTC,CASSSTGGLETQYF
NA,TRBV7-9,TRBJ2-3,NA,TGTGCCAGCAGCTCCCTACAGACTATGACAGATACGCAGTATTTT,CASSSLQTMTDTQYF
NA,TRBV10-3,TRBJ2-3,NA,TGTGCCATCAGTGAGTTGGGGGGATACACAGATACGCAGTATTTT,CAISELGGYTDTQYF
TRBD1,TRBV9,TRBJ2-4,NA,TGTGCCAGCAGCACCCGGACAGGGGTTGGGGGAACCCAGTACTTC,CASSTRTGVGGTQYF
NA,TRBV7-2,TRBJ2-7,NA,TGTGCCAGCACCGGGACCCACTACGAGCAGTACTTC,CASTGTHYEQYF
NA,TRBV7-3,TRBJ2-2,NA,TGTGCCAGCAGCCTAGACGGGGAGCTGTTTTTT,CASSLDGELFF
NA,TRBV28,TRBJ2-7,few,TGTGCCAGCAGTTCCCCGGGACAAGGCGACGAGCAGTACTTC,CASSSPGQGDEQYF
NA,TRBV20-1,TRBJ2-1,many,TGCAGTGCCCCCGTTCCCGGTTCCTACAATGAGCAGTTCTTC,CSAPVPGSYNEQFF
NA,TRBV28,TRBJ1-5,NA,TGTGCCAGCAGGAATTACATGGGGCGGGTGCCCCAGCATTTT,CASRNYMGRVPQHF
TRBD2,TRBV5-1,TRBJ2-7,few,TGCGCCAGCAGCGGTAGCGGGGGATCCTACGAGCAGTACTTC,CASSGSGGSYEQYF
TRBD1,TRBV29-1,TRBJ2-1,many,TGCAGCCAGACAGGGGGCGCTATCTCCTACAATGAGCAGTTCTTC,CSQTGGAISYNEQFF
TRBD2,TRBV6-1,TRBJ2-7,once,TGTGCCAGCAGTGAAACGAGGACTAGCGGGGGGTTCTCCTACGAGCAGTACTTC,CASSETRTSGGFSYEQYF
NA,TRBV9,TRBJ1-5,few,TGTGCCAGCAGCGCGACAGGCCAAAATCAGCCCCAGCATTTT,CASSATGQNQPQHF
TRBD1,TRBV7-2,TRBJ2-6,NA,TGTGCCAGCAGCGGAGGGACAGGGGGCTTCACTGGGGCCAACGTCCTGACTTTC,CASSGGTGGFTGANVLTF
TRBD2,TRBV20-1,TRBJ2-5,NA,TGCAGTGCTAGAGATCCGGGACTAGTGAACCAAGAGACCCAGTACTTC,CSARDPGLVNQETQYF
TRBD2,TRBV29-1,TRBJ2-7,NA,TGCAGCGTTCGGGCGGGAGTTGGCGAGCAGTACTTC,CSVRAGVGEQYF
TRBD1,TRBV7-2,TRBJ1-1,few,TGTGCCAGCAGCTTTGATACAGGGGACACTGAAGCTTTCTTT,CASSFDTGDTEAFF
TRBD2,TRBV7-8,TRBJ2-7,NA,TGTGCCAGCAGCTTAGCACTAGCGGGGGGGCCCGGTGAGCAGTACTTC,CASSLALAGGPGEQYF
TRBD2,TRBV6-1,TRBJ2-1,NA,TGTGCCAGCACCCAGACTAGCGGGAGTGGTCTTGAGCAGTTCTTC,CASTQTSGSGLEQFF
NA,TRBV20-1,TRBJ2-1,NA,TGCAGTGCTATTTTACGGTTTGGTGAGCAGTTCTTC,CSAILRFGEQFF
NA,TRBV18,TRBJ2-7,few,TGTGCCAGCTCACCCCAGGGGCTTGGAGACGAGCAGTACTTC,CASSPQGLGDEQYF
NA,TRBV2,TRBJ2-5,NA,TGTGCCAGCAGGCCCACCCAAGAGACCCAGTACTTC,CASRPTQETQYF
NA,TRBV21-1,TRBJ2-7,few,TGTGCCAGCAGCAAAGAAAAGTTTACGAGTAGGTACTTC,CASSKEKFTSRYF
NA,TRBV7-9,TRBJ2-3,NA,TGTGCCAGCAGCTTAGTTCTGGAATCAGATACGCAGTATTTT,CASSLVLESDTQYF
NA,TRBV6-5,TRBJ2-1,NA,TGTGCCAGCAGTTACTCGACGGGAGTGACGAATGAGCAGTTCTTC,CASSYSTGVTNEQFF
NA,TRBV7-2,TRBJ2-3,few,TGTGCCAGCAGCTTTGGACTGGGGAGCACAGATACGCAGTATTTT,CASSFGLGSTDTQYF
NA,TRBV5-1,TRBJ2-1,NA,TGCGCCAGCAGTCGATGGACTCAGGGTACGGAGACCCAGTTCTTC,CASSRWTQGTETQFF
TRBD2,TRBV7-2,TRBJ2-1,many,TGTGCCAGCAGCCCGCACAGACAGGGACTGGCGGGAGGGTTTGAGCAGTTCTTC,CASSPHRQGLAGGFEQFF
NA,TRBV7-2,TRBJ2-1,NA,TGTGCCAGCAGCCCAGCCCCCGGGACACTCAATGAGCAGTTCTTC,CASSPAPGTLNEQFF
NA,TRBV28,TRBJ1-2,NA,TGTGCCAGCAGTGCTGGGACCCCTACAAAGGGCTACACCTTC,CASSAGTPTKGYTF
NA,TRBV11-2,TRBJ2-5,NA,TGTGCCAGCAGCTTAGGTCCGGGCGGGGGCCTCCAAGAGACCCAGTACTTC,CASSLGPGGGLQETQYF
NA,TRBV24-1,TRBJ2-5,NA,TGTGCCACCAGTCTCCAGGGGACCCAAGAGACCCAGTACTTC,CATSLQGTQETQYF
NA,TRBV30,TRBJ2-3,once,TGTGCCTGGGAACAGGGTTTAAGCACAGATACGCAGTATTTT,CAWEQGLSTDTQYF
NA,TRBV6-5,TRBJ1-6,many,TGTGCCAGCAGTTATCGGGGGGGACCCCTCCACTTT,CASSYRGGPLHF
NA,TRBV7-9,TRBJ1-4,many,TGTGCCAGCGACGAGACAGGCCTTAATGAAAAACTGTTTTTT,CASDETGLNEKLFF
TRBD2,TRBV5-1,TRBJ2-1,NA,TGCGCCAGCAGGAGTCCCGGGACTAGCGGGAGTAATGAGCAGTTCTTC,CASRSPGTSGSNEQFF
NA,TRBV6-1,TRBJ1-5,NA,TGTGCCAGCAGTGAGGTCCGACAGAGCAATCAGCCCCAGCATTTT,CASSEVRQSNQPQHF
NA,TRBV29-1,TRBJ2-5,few,TGCAGCGTTGAAGCTCTCCAAGAGACCCAGTACTTC,CSVEALQETQYF
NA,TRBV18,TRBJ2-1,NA,TGTGCCAGCTCACCTCAGCGGGCCAATGAGCAGTTCTTC,CASSPQRANEQFF
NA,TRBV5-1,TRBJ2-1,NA,TGCGCCAGCAGCGTAGGGAGCTACAATGAGCAGTTCTTC,CASSVGSYNEQFF
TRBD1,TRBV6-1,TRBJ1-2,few,TGTGCCAGCAGTGCGGGACAGTTTTCCTATGGCTACACCTTC,CASSAGQFSYGYTF
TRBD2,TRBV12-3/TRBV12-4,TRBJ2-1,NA,TGTGCCAGCAGCCCCGGGGGGGGAGTGGATGAGCAGTTCTTC,CASSPGGGVDEQFF
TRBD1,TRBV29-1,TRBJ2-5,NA,TGCAGCGTTGGAGGACAGGGCCAATATGAGCGGTTCTTC,CSVGGQGQYERFF
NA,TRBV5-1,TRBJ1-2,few,TGCGCCAGCAGCTTGTTGGCTCGGGGGGACACTGGCTACACCTTC,CASSLLARGDTGYTF
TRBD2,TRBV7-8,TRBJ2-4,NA,TGTGCCAGCAGCTTAGCAGAGAGCGGGGGTAGTCAGTTCGTCAAAAACATTGAGTACTTC,CASSLAESGGSQFVKNIEYF
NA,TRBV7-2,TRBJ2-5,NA,TGTGCCAGCAGCTTAGTAAGGATAGGACCACAAGAGACCCAGTACTTC,CASSLVRIGPQETQYF
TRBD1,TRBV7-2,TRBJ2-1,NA,TGTGCCAGCAGCCGCAAAGCGGGACAGGGCGACAATGAGCAGTTCTTC,CASSRKAGQGDNEQFF
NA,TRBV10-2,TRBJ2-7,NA,TGCGCCAGCGGGCGACCGGGCTACGAGCAGTACTTC,CASGRPGYEQYF